The clone carrying this T cell receptor beta chain was counted at least ten times. Its antigen is not known. The record originates from a study of T cell repertoires in cytomegalovirus infection. Study at large: Public TCR beta signatures provided an indication of both CMV infection and a matching HLA type.

Study conclusions and caveats: Accumulated public TCR beta family frequency recognized individuals carrying CMV together with the relevant HLA. HLA-C-restricted CMV clonotypes gave the most frequent clonotype in two of eight donors.

Germline lookup yields CDR1 SEHNR and CDR2 FQNEAQ (reference sequence). V shed 7 bases and J shed 7 bases, with 19 bases lying between them. CDR3 size: 15 residues. MiXCR, applied by TCRdb to the reads, yields one record per CDR3 protein. The sample comprises approximately 630,000 distinct CDR3 sequences, about 24% of which are singletons, and 7% to 9% rests with the top ten. This clonotype was obtained from a human donor in good health (CMV status not recorded). Some clones in this sample may be carry-over from other donors' samples. The sequencing sample was made of CD8+ T cells from PBMCs. This chain uses TRBV7-9 with TRBJ1-4; D gene unclear. The CDR3 region has the DNA TGTGCCAGCACCAACGGAGCGGAAGCAGTTGAAAAACTGTTTTTT. Its translation: CASTNGAEAVEKLFF.